This record looks at one T cell receptor (beta chain) sequence and its context. This sample is part of a study of blood T cell repertoires in COVID-19. Across the whole study: Nucleic acid was either cDNA or gDNA, and it came from T cells, B-cell-depleted T cells, or PBMCs.

Only in-frame clones appear in the TCRdb table, and some are missing; sequencing was by immunoSEQ multiplex PCR. The repertoire holds 200,000 to 250,000 clones, with 70% to 85% as singletons. Sequenced sample: peripheral blood. This clonotype originated in a woman aged 80 or older with acute or convalescent COVID-19.

In DNA, the CDR3 is TGTGCCAGCAGCCAACTAGCCAAAAACATTCAGTACTTC. This gives the protein CASSQLAKNIQYF. V gene TRBV3-1 (or the pseudogene TRBV3-2) combines with J gene TRBJ2-4; D remains ambiguous. V lost 2 bases to trimming and J lost 0 bases, with 2 bases between them. Germline V gene data show CDR1 as LGHDT and CDR2 as YNNKEL (reference sequence). The CDR3 extends over 13 amino acids.